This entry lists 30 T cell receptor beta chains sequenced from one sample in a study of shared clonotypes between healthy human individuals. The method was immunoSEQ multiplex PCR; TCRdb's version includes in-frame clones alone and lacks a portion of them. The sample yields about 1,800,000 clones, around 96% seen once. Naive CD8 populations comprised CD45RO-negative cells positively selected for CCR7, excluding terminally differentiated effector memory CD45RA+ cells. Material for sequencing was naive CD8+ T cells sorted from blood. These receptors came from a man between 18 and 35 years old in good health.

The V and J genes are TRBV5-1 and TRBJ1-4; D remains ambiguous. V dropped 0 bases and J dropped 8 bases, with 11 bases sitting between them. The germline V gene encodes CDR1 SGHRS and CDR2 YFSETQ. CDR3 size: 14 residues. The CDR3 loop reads CASSLEQPEEKLFF. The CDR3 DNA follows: TGCGCCAGCAGCTTGGAACAGCCGGAGGAAAAACTGTTTTTT.

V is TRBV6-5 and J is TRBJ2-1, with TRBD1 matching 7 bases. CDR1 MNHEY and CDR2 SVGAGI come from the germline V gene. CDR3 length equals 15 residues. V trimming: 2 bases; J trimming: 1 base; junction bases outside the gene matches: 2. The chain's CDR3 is CASSYPTGSYNEQFF. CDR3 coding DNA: TGTGCCAGCAGTTACCCGACAGGGTCCTACAATGAGCAGTTCTTC.

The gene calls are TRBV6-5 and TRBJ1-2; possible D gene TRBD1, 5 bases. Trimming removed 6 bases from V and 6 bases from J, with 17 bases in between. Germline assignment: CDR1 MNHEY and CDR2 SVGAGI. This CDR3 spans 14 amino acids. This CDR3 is CASSLSSGIDGYTF. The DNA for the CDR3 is TGTGCCAGCAGCCTGTCGTCAGGGATCGATGGCTACACCTTC.

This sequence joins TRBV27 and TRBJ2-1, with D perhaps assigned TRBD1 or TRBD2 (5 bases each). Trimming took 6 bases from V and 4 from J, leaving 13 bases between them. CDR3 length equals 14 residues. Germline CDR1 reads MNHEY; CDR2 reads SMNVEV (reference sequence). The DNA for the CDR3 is TGTGCCAGCAGAGACGGGACCCTGTACAATGAGCAGTTCTTC. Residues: CASRDGTLYNEQFF.

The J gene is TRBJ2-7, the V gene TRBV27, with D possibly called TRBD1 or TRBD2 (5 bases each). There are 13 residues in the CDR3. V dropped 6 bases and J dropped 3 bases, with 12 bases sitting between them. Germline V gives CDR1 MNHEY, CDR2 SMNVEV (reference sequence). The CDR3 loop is CASSVGGGYEQYF. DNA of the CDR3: TGTGCCAGCAGCGTCGGTGGGGGCTACGAGCAGTACTTC.

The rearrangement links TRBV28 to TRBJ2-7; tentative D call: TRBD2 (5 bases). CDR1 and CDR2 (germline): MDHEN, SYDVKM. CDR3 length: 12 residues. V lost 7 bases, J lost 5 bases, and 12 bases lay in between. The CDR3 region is CASTGRGNEQYF. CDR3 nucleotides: TGTGCCAGCACCGGCCGGGGTAACGAGCAGTACTTC.

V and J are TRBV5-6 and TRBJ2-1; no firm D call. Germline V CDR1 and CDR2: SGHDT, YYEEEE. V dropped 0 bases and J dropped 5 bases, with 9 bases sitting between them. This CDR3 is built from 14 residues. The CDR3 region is CASSLVSANNEQFF. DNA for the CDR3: TGTGCCAGCAGCTTGGTGTCGGCCAACAATGAGCAGTTCTTC.

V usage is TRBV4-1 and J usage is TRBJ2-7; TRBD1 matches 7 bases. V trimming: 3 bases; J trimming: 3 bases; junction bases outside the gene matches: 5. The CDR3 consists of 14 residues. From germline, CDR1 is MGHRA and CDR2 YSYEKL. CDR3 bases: TGCGCCAGCAGCCAGGGGACAGAACACTACGAGCAGTACTTC. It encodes CASSQGTEHYEQYF.

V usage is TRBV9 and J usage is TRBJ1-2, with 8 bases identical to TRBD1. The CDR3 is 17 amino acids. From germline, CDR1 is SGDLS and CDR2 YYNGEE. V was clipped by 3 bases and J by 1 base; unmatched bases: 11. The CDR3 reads CASSASTGERGNYGYTF. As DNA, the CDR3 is TGTGCCAGCAGCGCTTCGACAGGGGAGAGGGGTAACTATGGCTACACCTTC.

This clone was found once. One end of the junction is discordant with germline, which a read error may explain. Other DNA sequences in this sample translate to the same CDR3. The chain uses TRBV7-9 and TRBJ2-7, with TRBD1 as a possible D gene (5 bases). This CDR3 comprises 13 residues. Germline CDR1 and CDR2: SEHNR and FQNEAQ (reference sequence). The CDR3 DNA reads TGCGCCAGCAGCTCGACAGTAGGCTACGAGCAGTACTTC. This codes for CASSSTVGYEQYF.

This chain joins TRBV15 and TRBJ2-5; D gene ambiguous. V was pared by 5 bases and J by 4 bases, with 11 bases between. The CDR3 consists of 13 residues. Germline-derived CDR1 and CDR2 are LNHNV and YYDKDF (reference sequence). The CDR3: CATSSTFGETQYF. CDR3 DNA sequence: TGTGCCACCAGCTCCACTTTCGGAGAGACCCAGTACTTC.

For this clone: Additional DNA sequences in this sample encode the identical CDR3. Here the CDR3 DNA reads TGTGCCAGTAGTATGGGACAGAACACTGAAGCTTTCTTT. As protein: CASSMGQNTEAFF. The chain uses TRBV19 and TRBJ1-1, with a weak D call TRBD1 (6 bases). V was shortened by 3 bases and J by 1 base, with 6 bases between the two germline ends. Germline values: CDR1 LNHDA, CDR2 SQIVND (reference sequence). CDR3 length: 13 residues.

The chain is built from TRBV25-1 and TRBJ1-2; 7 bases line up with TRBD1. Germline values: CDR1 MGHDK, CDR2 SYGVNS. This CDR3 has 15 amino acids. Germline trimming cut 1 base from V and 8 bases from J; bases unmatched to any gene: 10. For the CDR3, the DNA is TGTGCCAGCAGTGAATTCGGTGACAGGGCGAGGGGCTACACCTTC. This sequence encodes CASSEFGDRARGYTF.

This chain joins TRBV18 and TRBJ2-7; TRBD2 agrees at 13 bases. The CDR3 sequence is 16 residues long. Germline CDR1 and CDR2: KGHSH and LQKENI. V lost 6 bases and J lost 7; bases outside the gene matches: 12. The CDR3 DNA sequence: TGTGCCAGCTCCGCAACGAAAGGACTAGCGGGAGATGAGCAGTACTTC. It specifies CASSATKGLAGDEQYF.

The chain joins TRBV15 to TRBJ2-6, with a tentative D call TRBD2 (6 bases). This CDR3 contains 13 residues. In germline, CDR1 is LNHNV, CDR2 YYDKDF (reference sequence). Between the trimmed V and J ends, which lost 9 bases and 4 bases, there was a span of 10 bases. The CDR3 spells CATAGTGANVLTF. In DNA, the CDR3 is TGTGCCACGGCGGGAACGGGGGCCAACGTCCTGACTTTC.

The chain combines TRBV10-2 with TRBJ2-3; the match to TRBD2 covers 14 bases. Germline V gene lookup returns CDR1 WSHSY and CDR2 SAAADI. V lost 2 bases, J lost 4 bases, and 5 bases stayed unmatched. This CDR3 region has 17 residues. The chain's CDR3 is CASSEGTSGSVADTQYF. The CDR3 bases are TGCGCCAGCAGTGAGGGGACTAGCGGGAGTGTCGCAGATACGCAGTATTTT.

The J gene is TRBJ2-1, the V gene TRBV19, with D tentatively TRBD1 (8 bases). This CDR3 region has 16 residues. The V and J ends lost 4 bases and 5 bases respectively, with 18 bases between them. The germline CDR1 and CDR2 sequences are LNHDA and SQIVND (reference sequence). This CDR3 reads CASSTDREGRDNEQFF. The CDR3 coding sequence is TGTGCCAGTAGTACGGACAGGGAGGGCCGGGACAATGAGCAGTTCTTC.

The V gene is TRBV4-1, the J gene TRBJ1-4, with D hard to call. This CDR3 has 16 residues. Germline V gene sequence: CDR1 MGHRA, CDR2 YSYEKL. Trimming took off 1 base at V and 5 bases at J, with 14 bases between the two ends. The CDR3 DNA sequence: TGCGCCAGCAGCCAAGTTAAAGGACGGCGGAATGAAAAACTGTTTTTT. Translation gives CASSQVKGRRNEKLFF.

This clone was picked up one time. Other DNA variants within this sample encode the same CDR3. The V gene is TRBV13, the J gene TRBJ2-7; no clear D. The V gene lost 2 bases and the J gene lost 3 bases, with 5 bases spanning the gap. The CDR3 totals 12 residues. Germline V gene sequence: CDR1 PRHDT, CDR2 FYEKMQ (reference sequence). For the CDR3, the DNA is TGTGCCAGCAGCTTACGGAGCTACGAGCAGTACTTC. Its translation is CASSLRSYEQYF.

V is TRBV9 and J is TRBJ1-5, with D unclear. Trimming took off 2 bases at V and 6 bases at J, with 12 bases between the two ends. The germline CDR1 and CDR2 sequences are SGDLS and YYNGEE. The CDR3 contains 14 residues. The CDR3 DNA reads TGTGCCAGCAGCGTCGGTGGGGATCCTCAGCCCCAGCATTTT. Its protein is CASSVGGDPQPQHF.

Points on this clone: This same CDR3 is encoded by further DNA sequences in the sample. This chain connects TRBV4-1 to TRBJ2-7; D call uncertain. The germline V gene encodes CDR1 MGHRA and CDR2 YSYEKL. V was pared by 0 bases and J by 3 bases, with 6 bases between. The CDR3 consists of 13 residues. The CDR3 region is CASSQERNYEQYF. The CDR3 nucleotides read TGCGCCAGCAGCCAAGAACGGAACTACGAGCAGTACTTC.

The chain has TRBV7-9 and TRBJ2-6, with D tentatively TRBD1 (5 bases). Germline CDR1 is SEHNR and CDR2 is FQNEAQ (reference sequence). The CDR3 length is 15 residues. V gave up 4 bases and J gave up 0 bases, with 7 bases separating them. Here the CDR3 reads CASSSDNSGANVLTF. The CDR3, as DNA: TGTGCCAGCAGCTCGGACAACTCTGGGGCCAACGTCCTGACTTTC.

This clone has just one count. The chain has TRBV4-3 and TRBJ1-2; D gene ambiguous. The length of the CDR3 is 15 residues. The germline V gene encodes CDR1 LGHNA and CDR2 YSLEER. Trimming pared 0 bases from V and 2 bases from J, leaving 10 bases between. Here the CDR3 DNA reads TGCGCCAGCAGCCAAGATCGGGCAAGAAACTATGGCTACACCTTC. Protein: CASSQDRARNYGYTF.

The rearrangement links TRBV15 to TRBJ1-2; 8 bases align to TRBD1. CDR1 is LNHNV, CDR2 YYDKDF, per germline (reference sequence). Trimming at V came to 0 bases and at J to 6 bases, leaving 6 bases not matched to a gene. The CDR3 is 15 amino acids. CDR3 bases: TGTGCCACCAGCAGAGACCAGGGGGCTTTAGATGGCTACACCTTC. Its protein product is CATSRDQGALDGYTF.

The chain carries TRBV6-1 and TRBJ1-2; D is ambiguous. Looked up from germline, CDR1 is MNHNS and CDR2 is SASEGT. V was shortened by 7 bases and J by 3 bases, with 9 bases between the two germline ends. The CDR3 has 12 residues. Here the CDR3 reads CASKGLDYGYTF. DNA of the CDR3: TGTGCCAGCAAGGGCCTTGACTATGGCTACACCTTC.

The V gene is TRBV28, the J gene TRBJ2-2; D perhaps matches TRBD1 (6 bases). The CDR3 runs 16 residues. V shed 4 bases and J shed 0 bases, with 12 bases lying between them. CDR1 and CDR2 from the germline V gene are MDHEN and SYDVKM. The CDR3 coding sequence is TGTGCCAGCAGTTATCGGACAGTGACGAACACCGGGGAGCTGTTTTTT. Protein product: CASSYRTVTNTGELFF. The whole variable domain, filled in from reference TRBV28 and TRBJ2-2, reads DVKVTQSSRYLVKRTGEKVFLECVQDMDHENMFWYRQDPGLGLRLIYFSYDVKMKEKGDIPEGYSVSREKKERFSLILESASTNQTSMYLCASSYRTVTNTGELFFGEGSRLTVL.

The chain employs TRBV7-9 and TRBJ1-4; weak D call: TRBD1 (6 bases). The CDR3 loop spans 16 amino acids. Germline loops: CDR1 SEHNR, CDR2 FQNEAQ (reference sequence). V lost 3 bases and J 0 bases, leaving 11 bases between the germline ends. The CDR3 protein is CASSFRGQPTNEKLFF. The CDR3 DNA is TGTGCCAGCAGCTTTAGAGGACAGCCAACTAATGAAAAACTGTTTTTT.

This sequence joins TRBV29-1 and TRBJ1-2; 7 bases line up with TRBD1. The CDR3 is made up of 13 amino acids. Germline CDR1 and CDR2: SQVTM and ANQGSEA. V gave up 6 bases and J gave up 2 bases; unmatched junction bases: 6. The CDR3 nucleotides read TGCAGCGTAACCGCGACAGGGAACTATGGCTACACCTTC. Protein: CSVTATGNYGYTF.

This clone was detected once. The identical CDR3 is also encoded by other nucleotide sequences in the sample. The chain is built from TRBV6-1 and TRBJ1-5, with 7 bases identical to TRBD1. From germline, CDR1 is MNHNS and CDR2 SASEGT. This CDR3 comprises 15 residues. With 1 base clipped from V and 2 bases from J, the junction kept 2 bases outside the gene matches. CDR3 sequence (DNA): TGTGCCAGCAGTGAAGGGACAGGAGGCAATCAGCCCCAGCATTTT. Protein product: CASSEGTGGNQPQHF.

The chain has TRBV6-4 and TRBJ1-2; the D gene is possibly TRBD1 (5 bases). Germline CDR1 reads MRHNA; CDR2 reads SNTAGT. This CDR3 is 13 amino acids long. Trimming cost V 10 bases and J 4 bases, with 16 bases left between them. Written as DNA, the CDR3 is TGTGCCACCCCTGGGGGGAGTGCCTATGGCTACACCTTC. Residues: CATPGGSAYGYTF.